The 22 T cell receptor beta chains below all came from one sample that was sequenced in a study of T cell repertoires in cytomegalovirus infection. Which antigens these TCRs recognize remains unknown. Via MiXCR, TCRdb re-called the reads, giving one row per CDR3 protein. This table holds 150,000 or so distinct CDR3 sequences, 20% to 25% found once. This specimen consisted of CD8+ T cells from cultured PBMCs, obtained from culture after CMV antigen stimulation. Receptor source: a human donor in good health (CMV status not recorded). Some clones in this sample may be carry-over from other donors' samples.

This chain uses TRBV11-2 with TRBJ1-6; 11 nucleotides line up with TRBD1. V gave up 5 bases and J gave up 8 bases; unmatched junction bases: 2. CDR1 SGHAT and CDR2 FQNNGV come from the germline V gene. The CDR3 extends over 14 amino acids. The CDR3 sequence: CASSPGQGDSPLHF. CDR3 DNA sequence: TGTGCCAGCAGCCCGGGACAGGGGGATTCACCCCTCCACTTT.

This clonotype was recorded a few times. The CDR3 coding sequence is TGTGCCAGCAGCCACCAGGCGAACACCGGGGAGCTGTTTTTT. Protein sequence: CASSHQANTGELFF. The gene calls are TRBV6-6 and TRBJ2-2; D is undetermined. Germline V gene lookup returns CDR1 MNHNY and CDR2 SVGAGI (reference sequence). V was clipped by 6 bases and J by 0 bases, with 8 bases between them. CDR3 length: 14 amino acids.

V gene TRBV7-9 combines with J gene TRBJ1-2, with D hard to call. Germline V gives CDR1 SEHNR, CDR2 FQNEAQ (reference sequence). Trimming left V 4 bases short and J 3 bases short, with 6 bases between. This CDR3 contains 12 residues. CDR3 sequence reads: CASSSEDYGYTF. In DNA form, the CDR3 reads TGTGCCAGCAGCTCTGAAGACTATGGCTACACCTTC.

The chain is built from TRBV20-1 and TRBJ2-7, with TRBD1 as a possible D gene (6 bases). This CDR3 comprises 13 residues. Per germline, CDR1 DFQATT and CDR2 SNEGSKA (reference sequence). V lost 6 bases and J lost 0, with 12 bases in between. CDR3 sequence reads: CSANGDNSYEQYF. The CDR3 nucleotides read TGCAGTGCCAACGGGGACAACTCCTACGAGCAGTACTTC.

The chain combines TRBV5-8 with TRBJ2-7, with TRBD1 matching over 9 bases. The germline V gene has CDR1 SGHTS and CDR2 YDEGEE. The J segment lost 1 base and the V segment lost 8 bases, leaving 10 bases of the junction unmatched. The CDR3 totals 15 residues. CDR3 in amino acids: CARRPIQGASYEQYF. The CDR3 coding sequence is TGTGCCAGAAGACCCATACAGGGGGCTTCCTACGAGCAGTACTTC.

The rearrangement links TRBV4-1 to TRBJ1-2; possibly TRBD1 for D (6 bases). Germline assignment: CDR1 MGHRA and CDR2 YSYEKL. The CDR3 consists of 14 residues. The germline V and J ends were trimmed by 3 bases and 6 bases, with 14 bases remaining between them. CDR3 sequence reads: CASSQSQGSNGYTF. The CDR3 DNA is TGCGCCAGCAGCCAGTCACAGGGATCCAATGGCTACACCTTC.

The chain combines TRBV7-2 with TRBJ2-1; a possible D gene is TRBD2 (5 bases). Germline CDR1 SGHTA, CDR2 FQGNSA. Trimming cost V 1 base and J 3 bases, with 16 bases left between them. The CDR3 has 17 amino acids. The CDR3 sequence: CASSLVGRVSFYNEQFF. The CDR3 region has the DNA TGTGCCAGCAGCTTAGTCGGGCGGGTAAGCTTCTACAATGAGCAGTTCTTC.

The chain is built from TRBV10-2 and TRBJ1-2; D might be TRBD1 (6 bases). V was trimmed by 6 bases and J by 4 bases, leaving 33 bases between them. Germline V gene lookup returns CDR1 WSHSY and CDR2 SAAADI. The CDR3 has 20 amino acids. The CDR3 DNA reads TGCGCCAGCAGCCAGGTCTTATCCCTATCTAATGCCCGGGACATCTATGGCTACACCTTC. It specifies CASSQVLSLSNARDIYGYTF.

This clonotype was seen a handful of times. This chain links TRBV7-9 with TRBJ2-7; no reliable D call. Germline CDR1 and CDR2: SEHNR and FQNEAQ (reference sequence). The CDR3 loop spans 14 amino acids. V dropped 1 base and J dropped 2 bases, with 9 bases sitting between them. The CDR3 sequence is CASSLGREPYEQYF. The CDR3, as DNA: TGTGCCAGCAGCTTAGGTAGGGAACCCTACGAGCAGTACTTC. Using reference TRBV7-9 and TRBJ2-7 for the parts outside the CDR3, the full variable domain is DTGVSQNPRHKITKRGQNVTFRCDPISEHNRLYWYRQTLGQGPEFLTYFQNEAQLEKSRLLSDRFSAERPKGSFSTLEIQRTEQGDSAMYLCASSLGREPYEQYFGPGTRLTVT.

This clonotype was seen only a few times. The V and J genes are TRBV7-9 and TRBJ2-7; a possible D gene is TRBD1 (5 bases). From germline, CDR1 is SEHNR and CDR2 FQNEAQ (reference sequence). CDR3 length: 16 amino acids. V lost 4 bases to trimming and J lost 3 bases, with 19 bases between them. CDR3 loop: CASSSPAARGYYEQYF. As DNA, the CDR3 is TGTGCCAGCAGCTCGCCCGCAGCAAGGGGATACTACGAGCAGTACTTC.

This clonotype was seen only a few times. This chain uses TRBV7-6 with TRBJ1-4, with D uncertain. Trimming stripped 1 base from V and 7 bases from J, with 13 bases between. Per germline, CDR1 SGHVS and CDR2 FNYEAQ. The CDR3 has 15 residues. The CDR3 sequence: CASSLVVSPGEKLFF. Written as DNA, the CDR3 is TGTGCCAGCAGCTTAGTGGTTTCCCCGGGTGAAAAACTGTTTTTT.

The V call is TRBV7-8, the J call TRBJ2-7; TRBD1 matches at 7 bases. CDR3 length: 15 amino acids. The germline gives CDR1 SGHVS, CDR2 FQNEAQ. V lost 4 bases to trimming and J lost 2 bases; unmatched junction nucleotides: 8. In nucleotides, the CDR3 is TGTGCCAGCAGCTCAGTGGGACAGAGAGCCTACGAGCAGTACTTC. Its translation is CASSSVGQRAYEQYF. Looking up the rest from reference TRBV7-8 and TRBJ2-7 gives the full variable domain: GAGVSQSPRYKVAKRGQDVALRCDPISGHVSLFWYQQALGQGPEFLTYFQNEAQLDKSGLPSDRFFAERPEGSVSTLKIQRTQQEDSAVYLCASSSVGQRAYEQYFGPGTRLTVT.

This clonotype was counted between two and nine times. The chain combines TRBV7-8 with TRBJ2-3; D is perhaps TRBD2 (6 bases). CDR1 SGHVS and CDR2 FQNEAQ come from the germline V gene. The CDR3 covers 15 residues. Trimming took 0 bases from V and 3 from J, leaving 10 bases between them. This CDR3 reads CASSLAEGRTDTQYF. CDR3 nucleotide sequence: TGTGCCAGCAGCTTAGCGGAGGGTAGAACAGATACGCAGTATTTT. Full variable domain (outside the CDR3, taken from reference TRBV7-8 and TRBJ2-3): GAGVSQSPRYKVAKRGQDVALRCDPISGHVSLFWYQQALGQGPEFLTYFQNEAQLDKSGLPSDRFFAERPEGSVSTLKIQRTQQEDSAVYLCASSLAEGRTDTQYFGPGTRLTVL.

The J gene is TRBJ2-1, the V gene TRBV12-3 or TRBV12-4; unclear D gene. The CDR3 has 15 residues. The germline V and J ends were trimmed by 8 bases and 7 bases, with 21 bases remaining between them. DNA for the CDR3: TGTGCCAGCGGGCTCCTGGCAGGTAACCCGAATGAGCAGTTCTTC. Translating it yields CASGLLAGNPNEQFF.

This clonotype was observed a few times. The CDR3 DNA sequence: TGTGCCAGCAGCCCAGTGGTGAGGCCAGAGTTGCGCACAGATACGCAGTATTTT. This sequence encodes CASSPVVRPELRTDTQYF. The chain is built from TRBV7-8 and TRBJ2-3; D is uncertain. V was cut by 5 bases and J by 1 base, with 22 bases left in between. The length of the CDR3 is 18 residues. Germline-derived CDR1 and CDR2 are SGHVS and FQNEAQ.

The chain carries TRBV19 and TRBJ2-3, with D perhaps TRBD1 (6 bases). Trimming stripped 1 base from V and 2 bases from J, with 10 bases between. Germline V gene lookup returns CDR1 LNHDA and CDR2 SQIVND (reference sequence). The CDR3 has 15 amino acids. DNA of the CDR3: TGTGCCAGTAGTATAGTGGACAGCTCCACAGATACGCAGTATTTT. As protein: CASSIVDSSTDTQYF.

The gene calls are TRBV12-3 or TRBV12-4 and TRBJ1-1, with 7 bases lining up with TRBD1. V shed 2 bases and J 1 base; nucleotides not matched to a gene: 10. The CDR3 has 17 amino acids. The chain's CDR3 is CASSLYVLQGWNTEAFF. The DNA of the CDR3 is TGTGCCAGCAGTTTATACGTCCTACAGGGGTGGAACACTGAAGCTTTCTTT.

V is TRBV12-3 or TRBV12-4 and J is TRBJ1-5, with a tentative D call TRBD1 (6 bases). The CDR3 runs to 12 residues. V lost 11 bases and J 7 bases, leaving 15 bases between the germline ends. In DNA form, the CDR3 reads TGTGCCGTCGGGGGGGCCGGGCAGCCCCAGCATTTT. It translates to CAVGGAGQPQHF.

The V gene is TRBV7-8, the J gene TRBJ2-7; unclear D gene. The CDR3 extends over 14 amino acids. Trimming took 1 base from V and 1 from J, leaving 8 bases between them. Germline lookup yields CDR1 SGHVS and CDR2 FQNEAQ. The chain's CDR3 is CASSLDYGSYEQYF. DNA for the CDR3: TGTGCCAGCAGCTTAGATTACGGGTCCTACGAGCAGTACTTC.

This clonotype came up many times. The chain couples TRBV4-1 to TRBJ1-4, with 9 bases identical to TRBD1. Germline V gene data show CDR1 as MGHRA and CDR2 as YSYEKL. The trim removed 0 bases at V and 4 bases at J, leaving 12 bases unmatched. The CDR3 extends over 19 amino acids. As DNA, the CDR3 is TGCGCCAGCAGCCAAGAGGGACAGGGAGGAGGACTAGTTAATGAAAAACTGTTTTTT. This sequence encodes CASSQEGQGGGLVNEKLFF.

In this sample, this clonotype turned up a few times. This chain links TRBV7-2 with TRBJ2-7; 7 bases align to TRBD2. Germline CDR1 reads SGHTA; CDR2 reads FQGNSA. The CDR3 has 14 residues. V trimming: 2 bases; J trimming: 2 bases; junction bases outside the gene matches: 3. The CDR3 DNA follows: TGTGCCAGCAGCTTAATGGGGGGGGCCTACGAGCAGTACTTC. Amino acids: CASSLMGGAYEQYF.

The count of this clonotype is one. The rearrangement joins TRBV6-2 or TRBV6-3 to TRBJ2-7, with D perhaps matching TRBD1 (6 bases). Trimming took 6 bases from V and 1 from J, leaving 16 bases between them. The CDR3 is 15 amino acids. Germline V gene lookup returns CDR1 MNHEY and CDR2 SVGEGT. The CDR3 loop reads CASSLETGFSYEQYF. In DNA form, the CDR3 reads TGTGCCAGCAGCCTGGAGACAGGATTTTCCTACGAGCAGTACTTC.